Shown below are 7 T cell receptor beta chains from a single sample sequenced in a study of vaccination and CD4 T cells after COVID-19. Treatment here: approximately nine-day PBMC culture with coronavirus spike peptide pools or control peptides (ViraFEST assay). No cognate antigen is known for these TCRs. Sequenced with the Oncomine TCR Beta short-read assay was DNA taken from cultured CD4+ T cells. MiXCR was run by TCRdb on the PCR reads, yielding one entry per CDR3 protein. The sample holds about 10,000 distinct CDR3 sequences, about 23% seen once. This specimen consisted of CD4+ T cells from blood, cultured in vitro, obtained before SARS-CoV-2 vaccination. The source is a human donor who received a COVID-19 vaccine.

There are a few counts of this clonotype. CDR3 bases: TGCGCCAGCAGCCCCAACACGACGCTGAACACTGAAGCTTTCTTT. Its protein is CASSPNTTLNTEAFF. The V and J genes are TRBV5-1 and TRBJ1-1; D gene uncertain. The germline CDR1 and CDR2 sequences are SGHRS and YFSETQ. The CDR3 runs to 15 residues. Trimming removed 4 bases from V and 0 bases from J, with 13 bases in between.

In DNA, the CDR3 is TGCGCCAGCAGCCAAGATGTACTAGCGGCAAACACCGGGGAGCTGTTTTTT. Translation: CASSQDVLAANTGELFF. The gene calls are TRBV4-1 and TRBJ2-2, with TRBD2 matching 8 bases. This CDR3 comprises 17 residues. CDR1 is MGHRA, CDR2 YSYEKL, per germline. Trimming at V came to 0 bases and at J to 2 bases, leaving 5 bases not matched to a gene.

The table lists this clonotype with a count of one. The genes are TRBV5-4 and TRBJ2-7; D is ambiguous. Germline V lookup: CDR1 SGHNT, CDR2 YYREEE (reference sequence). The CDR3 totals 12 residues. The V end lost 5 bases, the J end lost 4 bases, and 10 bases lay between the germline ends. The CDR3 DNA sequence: TGTGCCAGCAGACAAGGAGAATACGAGCAGTACTTC. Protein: CASRQGEYEQYF.

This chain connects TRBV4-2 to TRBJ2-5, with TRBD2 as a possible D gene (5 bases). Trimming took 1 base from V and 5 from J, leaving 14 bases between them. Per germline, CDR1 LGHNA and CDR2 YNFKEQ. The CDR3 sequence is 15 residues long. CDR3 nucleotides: TGTGCCAGCAGCCAAGCGCACACTAGAAGTGAGACCCAGTACTTC. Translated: CASSQAHTRSETQYF.

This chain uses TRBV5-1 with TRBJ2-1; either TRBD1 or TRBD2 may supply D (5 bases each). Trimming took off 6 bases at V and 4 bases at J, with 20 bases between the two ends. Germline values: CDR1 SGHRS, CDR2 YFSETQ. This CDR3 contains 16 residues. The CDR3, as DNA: TGCGCCAGCACCCATAGGGGTGGCGGGCCTTACAATGAGCAGTTCTTC. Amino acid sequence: CASTHRGGGPYNEQFF. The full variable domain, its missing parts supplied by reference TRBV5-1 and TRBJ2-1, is KAGVTQTPRYLIKTRGQQVTLSCSPISGHRSVSWYQQTPGQGLQFLFEYFSETQRNKGNFPGRFSGRQFSNSRSEMNVSTLELGDSALYLCASTHRGGGPYNEQFFGPGTRLTVL.

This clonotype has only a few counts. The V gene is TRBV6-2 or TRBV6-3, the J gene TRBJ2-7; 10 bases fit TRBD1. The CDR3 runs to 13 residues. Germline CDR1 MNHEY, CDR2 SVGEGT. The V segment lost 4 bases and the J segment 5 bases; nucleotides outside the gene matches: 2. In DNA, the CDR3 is TGTGCCAGCAGTTCCGGGACAGGGGACGAGCAGTACTTC. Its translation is CASSSGTGDEQYF.

For the CDR3, the DNA is TGTGCCAGCAGCCGCGCGCGGGGGTCTCTCCACGAGCAGTACTTC. This translates into CASSRARGSLHEQYF. The V gene is TRBV14, the J gene TRBJ2-7, with 7 bases matching TRBD2. The CDR3 loop spans 15 amino acids. The V gene's germline CDR1 is SGHDN and CDR2 FVKESK. J lost 5 bases, V lost 4 bases, and 11 bases had no gene match.